This T cell receptor beta chain was sequenced in a study of cytotoxic CD8 clonotypes in ibrutinib-treated CLL. The J segment lost 4 bases and the V segment lost 4 bases, leaving 7 bases of the junction unmatched. Germline CDR1 is SGHNT and CDR2 is YYREEE (reference sequence). The CDR3 length is 16 residues. The study's findings and limits: Public clonotypes were uncommon and contracted or stayed stable on treatment. Clonality showed a rise at ibrutinib response that reversed toward baseline at progression. Higher circulating CD8+ T-cell counts strongly accompanied higher baseline clonality, above age-matched healthy donors.

Note on this clone: The antigen is not known.

Here immunoSEQ multiplex PCR was the method, and the copy in TCRdb shows in-frame clones only, minus some. The sample holds roughly 47,000 clones, around half seen once. The rearrangement links TRBV5-4 to TRBJ2-2, with 10 bases fitting TRBD1. The sequencing used PBMCs, collected after 12 months of ibrutinib treatment. This TCR was recovered from a human donor with chronic lymphocytic leukemia. The CDR3 sequence: CASSPGGQGVTGELFF. CDR3 DNA sequence: TGTGCCAGCAGCCCAGGAGGACAGGGGGTCACCGGGGAGCTGTTTTTT.